This entry is about one TCR beta chain. Its specificity is unknown. The source of the sample is a study of cytomegalovirus exposure and HLA in healthy donors. The CDR3 loop spans 13 amino acids. Germline CDR1 is SGHNT and CDR2 is YYREEE (reference sequence). V was cut by 2 bases and J by 12 bases, with 17 bases left in between. Findings and caveats of the study: Being productive about 87% or about 30% of the time was typical of most TCR beta V segments in an earlier analysis.

PCR involved 60 Vbeta and 13 Jbeta primers. Libraries were prepared by immunoSEQ multiplex PCR; TCRdb keeps only in-frame clonotypes and omits some of them. The sample yields about 160,000 clones, 65% to 85% seen once. This chain links TRBV5-4 with TRBJ1-2; D is undetermined. The specimen was PBMCs. The sequence derives from a male donor in good health and CMV-seropositive. The CDR3 reads CASSLLEREANTF. The CDR3 DNA sequence: TGTGCCAGCAGCTTACTAGAACGGGAGGCGAACACCTTC.